This TCR beta chain was retrieved from a study of cytomegalovirus exposure and HLA in healthy donors. General study points: Clonal expansion, a later analysis showed, was greater in HLA-associated TCR beta chains than in equally common others.

The germline V gene encodes CDR1 PRHDT and CDR2 FYEKMQ (reference sequence). V shed 7 bases and J shed 5 bases, with 22 bases lying between them. The CDR3 length is 16 residues. On this clone: What it binds is unknown.

PCR involved 60 Vbeta and 13 Jbeta primers. TCRdb keeps only in-frame clones here, not all; method: immunoSEQ multiplex PCR. This sample has 80,000 or so clones, with 62% found just once. Source material: PBMCs. The V and J genes are TRBV13 and TRBJ2-3; TRBD2 might be the D (7 bases). The clonotype was recovered from a male donor in good health and CMV-seropositive. The CDR3: CASTLRLAGVRDTQYF. The DNA of the CDR3 is TGTGCCAGCACCCTAAGACTAGCAGGGGTAAGAGATACGCAGTATTTT.